This is a list of T cell receptor beta chains from one sample in a study of T-cell reconstitution after alpha-beta-depleted transplantation in children. MiXCR, applied by TCRdb to the PCR reads, yields one record per CDR3 protein. The sample has 500,000 to 650,000 distinct CDR3 sequences, 10% to 15% seen once. The sequenced sample was PBMCs, mostly from graft donor cells, obtained 360 days after TCRalphabeta/CD19-depleted stem cell transplant. Receptor source: a male patient younger than 18 who had a stem cell transplant for acute myeloid leukemia, so the T cells may come from the graft donor. The CDR3 runs from the conserved cysteine through the conserved F or W. Fields, in order: D gene, J gene, V gene, clone size, CDR3 DNA, CDR3 protein. A D gene is named only where the DNA matches it firmly. Expanded clones get a size class; other rows say once, few or many, or leave the size out.

D gene: TRBD2
J gene: TRBJ2-1
V gene: TRBV5-1
clone size: .
CDR3 DNA: TGCGCCAGCAGCGCGGGAGTCGCCGATGAGCAGTTCTTC
CDR3 protein: CASSAGVADEQFF

D gene: .
J gene: TRBJ2-4
V gene: TRBV28
clone size: .
CDR3 DNA: TGTGCCAGCAGTTTAGCCGGGGTTGCCAAAAACATTCAGTACTTC
CDR3 protein: CASSLAGVAKNIQYF

D gene: .
J gene: TRBJ2-7
V gene: TRBV27
clone size: many
CDR3 DNA: TGTGCCAGCACCCTTCGCGGCAGGGAATCCTACGAGCAGTACTTC
CDR3 protein: CASTLRGRESYEQYF

D gene: .
J gene: TRBJ2-1
V gene: TRBV28
clone size: once
CDR3 DNA: TGTGCCAGCAGTTTGGGACTACGAGGGGACAATGAGCAGTTGTTC
CDR3 protein: CASSLGLRGDNEQLF

D gene: .
J gene: TRBJ1-5
V gene: TRBV5-1
clone size: .
CDR3 DNA: TGCGCCAGCAGCTTGTTCGGGGATCAGCCCCAGCATTTT
CDR3 protein: CASSLFGDQPQHF

D gene: .
J gene: TRBJ1-6
V gene: TRBV28
clone size: few
CDR3 DNA: TGTGCCAGCAGTTTAGGGACCGCCGGTGGATCACCCCTCCACTTT
CDR3 protein: CASSLGTAGGSPLHF

D gene: .
J gene: TRBJ1-6
V gene: TRBV7-9
clone size: many
CDR3 DNA: TGTGCCAGCAGCTCAATGGATAATTCACCCCTCCACTTT
CDR3 protein: CASSSMDNSPLHF

D gene: .
J gene: TRBJ2-1
V gene: TRBV27
clone size: few
CDR3 DNA: TGTGCCAGCAGTTTATGGGGGCTAGCGGCCTACAATGAGCAGTTCTTC
CDR3 protein: CASSLWGLAAYNEQFF

D gene: TRBD2
J gene: TRBJ2-5
V gene: TRBV25-1
clone size: .
CDR3 DNA: TGTGCCAGCAGAAACCGGACTAGCGGGAGAGAGACCCAGTACTTC
CDR3 protein: CASRNRTSGRETQYF

D gene: TRBD1
J gene: TRBJ1-1
V gene: TRBV5-6
clone size: .
CDR3 DNA: TGTGCCAGCAGCTTGGATCCAGGGGGGGGCACTGAAGCTTTCTTT
CDR3 protein: CASSLDPGGGTEAFF

D gene: TRBD2
J gene: TRBJ2-1
V gene: TRBV7-9
clone size: many
CDR3 DNA: TGTGCCAGCAGCTTACTCGCGGGAGCCACCTCCTACAATGAGCAGTTCTTC
CDR3 protein: CASSLLAGATSYNEQFF

D gene: .
J gene: TRBJ2-2
V gene: TRBV19
clone size: many
CDR3 DNA: TGTGCCAGTAGTGCTACAGGAGGCACCGGGGAGCTGTTTTTT
CDR3 protein: CASSATGGTGELFF

D gene: .
J gene: TRBJ2-2
V gene: TRBV20-1
clone size: .
CDR3 DNA: TGCAGTGCTAGCCCCCGGGGAGTCGGCGGGGAGCTGTTTTTT
CDR3 protein: CSASPRGVGGELFF

D gene: .
J gene: TRBJ2-3
V gene: TRBV21-1
clone size: many
CDR3 DNA: TGTGCCAGCAGCATAATTAGCGGGAGGGCCGCCAGGGATACGCAGTATTTT
CDR3 protein: CASSIISGRAARDTQYF

D gene: .
J gene: TRBJ2-2
V gene: TRBV18
clone size: .
CDR3 DNA: TGTGCCAGCCCTAGACAGAACACCGGGGAGCTGTTTTTT
CDR3 protein: CASPRQNTGELFF

D gene: TRBD2
J gene: TRBJ2-7
V gene: TRBV7-2
clone size: .
CDR3 DNA: TGTGCCAGCAGCTTAATGGGCCGACTAGCTACCGGGGAGCAGTACTTC
CDR3 protein: CASSLMGRLATGEQYF

D gene: TRBD1
J gene: TRBJ2-5
V gene: TRBV12-3/TRBV12-4
clone size: .
CDR3 DNA: TGTGCCAGCAGACCGGGACAGGGGGCGAGATGTGCTGGAGAGACCCAGTACTTC
CDR3 protein: CASRPGQGARCAGETQYF

D gene: TRBD2
J gene: TRBJ2-5
V gene: TRBV29-1
clone size: .
CDR3 DNA: TGCAGCGTTGCTCTAGCGGGAGGGCCGGAGACCCAGTACTTC
CDR3 protein: CSVALAGGPETQYF

D gene: TRBD2
J gene: TRBJ2-7
V gene: TRBV5-4
clone size: few
CDR3 DNA: TGTGCCAGCAGCTTGGCCTGGCGGGAGAGGGACGAGCAGTACTTC
CDR3 protein: CASSLAWRERDEQYF

D gene: .
J gene: TRBJ2-7
V gene: TRBV25-1
clone size: many
CDR3 DNA: TGTGCCAGCAGTGACGACGGCCCCTACGAGCAGTACTTC
CDR3 protein: CASSDDGPYEQYF

D gene: .
J gene: TRBJ2-7
V gene: TRBV28
clone size: many
CDR3 DNA: TGTGCCAGCAGTTTAGTTGTTTTGGGCGAGCAGTACTTC
CDR3 protein: CASSLVVLGEQYF

D gene: .
J gene: TRBJ1-2
V gene: TRBV4-2
clone size: many
CDR3 DNA: TGTGCCAGCAGCCAAGAGGGTCACTATGGCTACACCTTC
CDR3 protein: CASSQEGHYGYTF

D gene: TRBD2
J gene: TRBJ2-5
V gene: TRBV9
clone size: .
CDR3 DNA: TGTGCCAGCAGCGTAGGAGGGGCTAGCGGGGAAGAGACCCAGTACTTC
CDR3 protein: CASSVGGASGEETQYF

D gene: .
J gene: TRBJ1-5
V gene: TRBV28
clone size: .
CDR3 DNA: TGTGCCAGCAGTTCCCTCAGCGGGGGGAGCGTAGGCAATCAGCCCCAGCATTTT
CDR3 protein: CASSSLSGGSVGNQPQHF

D gene: TRBD2
J gene: TRBJ2-1
V gene: TRBV20-1
clone size: .
CDR3 DNA: TGCAGTGCTAGGAAAAAGAGCGGGGCCCGATACAATGAGCAGTTCTTC
CDR3 protein: CSARKKSGARYNEQFF

D gene: .
J gene: TRBJ2-2
V gene: TRBV28
clone size: many
CDR3 DNA: TGTGCCAGCAGTCAGCGAAACACCGGGGAGCTGTTTTTT
CDR3 protein: CASSQRNTGELFF

D gene: .
J gene: TRBJ2-5
V gene: TRBV28
clone size: .
CDR3 DNA: TGTGCCAGCAGACCAACAGGGAGAGAGACCCAGTACTTC
CDR3 protein: CASRPTGRETQYF

D gene: TRBD2
J gene: TRBJ2-1
V gene: TRBV18
clone size: few
CDR3 DNA: TGTGCCAGCTCACTCTCTGCTTCAGCGGGATCATGGTATGAGCAGTTCTTC
CDR3 protein: CASSLSASAGSWYEQFF

D gene: TRBD2
J gene: TRBJ2-2
V gene: TRBV29-1
clone size: .
CDR3 DNA: TGCAGCGTTGCCGGGAGGGGTACCGGGGAGCTGTTTTTT
CDR3 protein: CSVAGRGTGELFF

D gene: .
J gene: TRBJ2-1
V gene: TRBV2
clone size: .
CDR3 DNA: TGTGCCAGCAGTGAAGGGGTGGGGATCCTCAACAATGAGCAGTTCTTC
CDR3 protein: CASSEGVGILNNEQFF

D gene: .
J gene: TRBJ2-3
V gene: TRBV10-3
clone size: many
CDR3 DNA: TGTGCCATCAGTGGGGCAGGCGGGGCGTTCACAGATACGCAGTATTTT
CDR3 protein: CAISGAGGAFTDTQYF

D gene: .
J gene: TRBJ2-7
V gene: TRBV19
clone size: .
CDR3 DNA: TGTGCCAGTACAGCAGGGGCGGGAGAGCAGTACTTC
CDR3 protein: CASTAGAGEQYF

D gene: .
J gene: TRBJ1-5
V gene: TRBV20-1
clone size: .
CDR3 DNA: TGCAGTGCTAGGTGGGACTGGGAGCGGCCCCAGCATTTT
CDR3 protein: CSARWDWERPQHF

D gene: .
J gene: TRBJ1-1
V gene: TRBV18
clone size: .
CDR3 DNA: TGTGCCAGCTCACCCGCAGGGGATTGGGTGAACACTGAAGCTTTCTTT
CDR3 protein: CASSPAGDWVNTEAFF

D gene: .
J gene: TRBJ2-1
V gene: TRBV12-5
clone size: few
CDR3 DNA: TGTGCTAGTGGATACAACATAGGGAATGAGCAGTTCTTC
CDR3 protein: CASGYNIGNEQFF

D gene: TRBD1
J gene: TRBJ2-7
V gene: TRBV12-3/TRBV12-4
clone size: .
CDR3 DNA: TGTGCCAGCAGACCCAGGACAGGGCGAGGCGAGCAGTACTTC
CDR3 protein: CASRPRTGRGEQYF

D gene: TRBD1
J gene: TRBJ2-1
V gene: TRBV7-6
clone size: .
CDR3 DNA: TGTGCCAGCAGCTCTGTCAGGGGGCACGACAATGAGCAGTTCTTC
CDR3 protein: CASSSVRGHDNEQFF

D gene: .
J gene: TRBJ2-5
V gene: TRBV21-1
clone size: .
CDR3 DNA: TGTGCCAGCAGACCGAAGGACGGTCAAGAGACCCAGTACTTC
CDR3 protein: CASRPKDGQETQYF

D gene: TRBD2
J gene: TRBJ2-3
V gene: TRBV11-3
clone size: .
CDR3 DNA: TGTGCCAGCAGCCCCGGGACTAGGGTTATAGATACGCAGTATTTT
CDR3 protein: CASSPGTRVIDTQYF

D gene: TRBD1
J gene: TRBJ2-7
V gene: TRBV28
clone size: few
CDR3 DNA: TGTGCCAGCAGTTTACAGGGAGGAGGGACAGGGGGCTACGAGCAGTACTTC
CDR3 protein: CASSLQGGGTGGYEQYF

D gene: TRBD2
J gene: TRBJ2-3
V gene: TRBV28
clone size: few
CDR3 DNA: TGTGCCAGCAGTTCGGCGGGACTAGGTCTGCCAGATACGCAGTATTTT
CDR3 protein: CASSSAGLGLPDTQYF

D gene: .
J gene: TRBJ2-2
V gene: TRBV30
clone size: few
CDR3 DNA: TGTGCCTGGAGTGTACCGGGGGGCGCGAACACCGGGGAGCTGTTTTTT
CDR3 protein: CAWSVPGGANTGELFF

D gene: .
J gene: TRBJ2-3
V gene: TRBV5-1
clone size: .
CDR3 DNA: TGCGCCAGCAGCCGAGGATTTTCCACAGATACGCAGTATTTT
CDR3 protein: CASSRGFSTDTQYF

D gene: .
J gene: TRBJ2-1
V gene: TRBV5-1
clone size: many
CDR3 DNA: TGCGCCAGCAGCTTGGCGGGCAGGAACAATGAGCAGTTCTTC
CDR3 protein: CASSLAGRNNEQFF

D gene: .
J gene: TRBJ2-7
V gene: TRBV20-1
clone size: many
CDR3 DNA: TGCAGTGCTAGTAGAAGGGGATTCTCCTACGAGCAGTACTTC
CDR3 protein: CSASRRGFSYEQYF

D gene: .
J gene: TRBJ2-2
V gene: TRBV15
clone size: .
CDR3 DNA: TGTGCCACCCGGGCAGGGTGGGTCACCGGGGAGCTGTTTTTT
CDR3 protein: CATRAGWVTGELFF

D gene: .
J gene: TRBJ2-1
V gene: TRBV5-1
clone size: few
CDR3 DNA: TGCGCCAGCAGCTTGCTAGGTCCCTCCAATGAGCAGTTCTTC
CDR3 protein: CASSLLGPSNEQFF

D gene: .
J gene: TRBJ2-5
V gene: TRBV5-5
clone size: few
CDR3 DNA: TGTGCCAGCAGCCAAGGCCCGATGGAGACCCAGTACTTC
CDR3 protein: CASSQGPMETQYF

D gene: TRBD2
J gene: TRBJ2-1
V gene: TRBV29-1
clone size: many
CDR3 DNA: TGCAGCGCTAGACTAGCGGGAGGTTGGAATGAGCAGTTCTTC
CDR3 protein: CSARLAGGWNEQFF

D gene: .
J gene: TRBJ1-6
V gene: TRBV27
clone size: many
CDR3 DNA: TGTGCCAGCTTGGACATGAGCTCCTATAATTCACCCCTCCACTTT
CDR3 protein: CASLDMSSYNSPLHF

D gene: .
J gene: TRBJ2-7
V gene: TRBV5-1
clone size: few
CDR3 DNA: TGCGCCAGCAGCTTGGAGTTGTCGGGGGGCCCAATCCTATACTACGAGCAGTACTTC
CDR3 protein: CASSLELSGGPILYYEQYF

D gene: TRBD1
J gene: TRBJ1-1
V gene: TRBV25-1
clone size: .
CDR3 DNA: TGTGCCAGCAGTGGGTACAGGGGGCGAGGCGGCGCTGAAGCTTTCTTT
CDR3 protein: CASSGYRGRGGAEAFF

D gene: TRBD2
J gene: TRBJ2-3
V gene: TRBV5-5
clone size: few
CDR3 DNA: TGTGCCAGCAGCCCCGGGACTAGCGGGTGGGATACGCAGTATTTT
CDR3 protein: CASSPGTSGWDTQYF

D gene: .
J gene: TRBJ1-5
V gene: TRBV24-1
clone size: few
CDR3 DNA: TGTGCCACCAGTGATTTGACGAATCAGCCCCAGCATTTT
CDR3 protein: CATSDLTNQPQHF